This T cell receptor (beta chain) was retrieved from a study of shared T cell receptors in the human thymus. Only in-frame clones appear in the TCRdb table, and some are missing; sequencing was by immunoSEQ multiplex PCR. The repertoire holds hundreds of thousands of clones, with about 87% as singletons. The CDR3 is made up of 12 amino acids. V dropped 11 bases and J dropped 0; count of bases not matched to a gene: 4. CDR1 and CDR2 from the germline V gene are ENHRY and SYGVKD. This clone came up a few times. This same sample was also taken into another study, of human thymus T cells.

This receptor was obtained from a boy under two years old with a congenital heart defect. This sequence joins TRBV10-3 and TRBJ2-7; 7 bases are a match to TRBD2. The source material was thymocytes. The CDR3 spells CAVGGSSYEQYF. For the CDR3, the DNA is TGTGCCGTCGGGGGGAGCTCCTACGAGCAGTACTTC.